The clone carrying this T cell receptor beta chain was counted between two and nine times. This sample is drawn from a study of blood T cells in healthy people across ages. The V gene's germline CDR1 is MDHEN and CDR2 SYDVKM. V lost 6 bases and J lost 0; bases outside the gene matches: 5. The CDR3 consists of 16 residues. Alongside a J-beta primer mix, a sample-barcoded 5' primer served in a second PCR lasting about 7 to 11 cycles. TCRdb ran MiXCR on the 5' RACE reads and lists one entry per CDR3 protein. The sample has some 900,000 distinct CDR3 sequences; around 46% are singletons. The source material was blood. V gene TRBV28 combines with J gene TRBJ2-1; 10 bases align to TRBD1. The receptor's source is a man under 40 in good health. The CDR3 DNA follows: TGTGCCAGCAGAGGGACAGGGGTTCTCTCCTACAATGAGCAGTTCTTC. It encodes CASRGTGVLSYNEQFF.